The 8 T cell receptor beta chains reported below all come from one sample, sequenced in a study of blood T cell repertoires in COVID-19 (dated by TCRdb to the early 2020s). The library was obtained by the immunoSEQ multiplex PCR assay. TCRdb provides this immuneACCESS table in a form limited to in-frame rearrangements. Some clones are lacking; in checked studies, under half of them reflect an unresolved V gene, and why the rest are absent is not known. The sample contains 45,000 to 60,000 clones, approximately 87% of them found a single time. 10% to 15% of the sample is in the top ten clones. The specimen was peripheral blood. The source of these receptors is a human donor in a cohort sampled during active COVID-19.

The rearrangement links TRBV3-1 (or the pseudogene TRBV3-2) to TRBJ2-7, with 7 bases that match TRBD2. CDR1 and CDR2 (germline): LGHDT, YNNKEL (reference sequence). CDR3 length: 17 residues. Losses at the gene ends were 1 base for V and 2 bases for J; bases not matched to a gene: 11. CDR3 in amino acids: CASSQGWVAGVTYEQYF. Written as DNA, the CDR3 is TGTGCCAGCAGCCAAGGATGGGTTGCGGGGGTTACCTACGAGCAGTACTTC.

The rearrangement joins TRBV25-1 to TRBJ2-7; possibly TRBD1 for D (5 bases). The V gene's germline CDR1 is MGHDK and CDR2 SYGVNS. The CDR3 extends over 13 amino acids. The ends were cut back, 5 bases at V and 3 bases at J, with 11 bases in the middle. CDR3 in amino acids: CASSPFDSYEQYF. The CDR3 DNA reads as TGTGCCAGCAGTCCCTTCGACAGCTACGAGCAGTACTTC.

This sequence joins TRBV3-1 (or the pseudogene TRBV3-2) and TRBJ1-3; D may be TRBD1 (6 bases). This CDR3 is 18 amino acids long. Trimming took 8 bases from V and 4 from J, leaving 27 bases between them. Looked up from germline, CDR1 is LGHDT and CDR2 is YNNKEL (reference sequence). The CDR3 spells CASYSPLDRRMFGNTIYF. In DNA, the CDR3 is TGTGCCAGCTACTCTCCGCTCGACAGGAGAATGTTCGGAAACACCATATATTTT.

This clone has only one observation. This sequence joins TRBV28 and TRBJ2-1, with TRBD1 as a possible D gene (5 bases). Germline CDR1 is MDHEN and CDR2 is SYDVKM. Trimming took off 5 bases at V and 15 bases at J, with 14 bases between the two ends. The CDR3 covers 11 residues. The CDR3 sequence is CASSRPQGAFF. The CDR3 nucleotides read TGTGCCAGCAGTCGCCCCCAGGGCGCGTTCTTC.

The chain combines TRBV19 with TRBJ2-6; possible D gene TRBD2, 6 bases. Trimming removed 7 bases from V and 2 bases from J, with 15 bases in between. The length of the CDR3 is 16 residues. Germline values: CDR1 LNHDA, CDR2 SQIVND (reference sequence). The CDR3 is CASKPRERAGANVLTF. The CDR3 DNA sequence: TGTGCCAGTAAACCTCGGGAGAGGGCTGGGGCCAACGTCCTGACTTTC.

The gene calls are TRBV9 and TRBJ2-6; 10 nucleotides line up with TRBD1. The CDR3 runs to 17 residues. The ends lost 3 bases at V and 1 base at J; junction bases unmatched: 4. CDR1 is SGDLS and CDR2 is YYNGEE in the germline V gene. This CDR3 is CASSGGTGASGANVLTF. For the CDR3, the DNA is TGTGCCAGCAGCGGGGGGACAGGGGCATCTGGGGCCAACGTCCTGACTTTC.

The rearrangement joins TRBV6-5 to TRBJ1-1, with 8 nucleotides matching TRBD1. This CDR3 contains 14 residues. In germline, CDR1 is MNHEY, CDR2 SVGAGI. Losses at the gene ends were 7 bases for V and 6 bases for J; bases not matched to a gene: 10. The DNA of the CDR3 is TGTGCCAGCACTCCGACAGGGGATATGGCTGAAGCTTTCTTT. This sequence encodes CASTPTGDMAEAFF.

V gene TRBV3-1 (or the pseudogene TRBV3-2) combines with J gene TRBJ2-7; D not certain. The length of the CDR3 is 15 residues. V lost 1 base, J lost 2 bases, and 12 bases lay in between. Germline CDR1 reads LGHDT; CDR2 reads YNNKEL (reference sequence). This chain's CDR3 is CASSQGTVITYEQYF. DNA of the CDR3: TGTGCCAGCAGCCAAGGAACAGTAATCACCTACGAGCAGTACTTC.